A selection of T cell receptor beta chains follows, all from one sample in a study of T cells in narcolepsy. The data were produced by immunoSEQ multiplex PCR, yet TCRdb's version contains in-frame clones alone and is incomplete. The data show tens of thousands of clones, around 89% seen once. Specimen: CD45RA- memory CD4+ T cells from PBMCs. Receptor source: a human donor with narcolepsy. Each CDR3 is given with its conserved first and last residue. A D gene is named only where the DNA matches it firmly.

TRBD2,TRBJ2-1,TRBV6-1,TGTGCCAGCAGTGAAGTTGAGCGGGGGCCCAGCGAGCAGTTCTTC,CASSEVERGPSEQFF
NA,TRBJ1-6,TRBV6-5,TGTGCCAGCAGCTATTCGACCCCAAGGGCACCCCTCCACTTT,CASSYSTPRAPLHF
NA,TRBJ2-1,TRBV5-8,TGTGCCAGCAGCTTGGGGGGGCAAGGAAACAATGAGCAGTTCTTC,CASSLGGQGNNEQFF
TRBD1,TRBJ1-3,TRBV5-4,TGTGCCAGCAGCCAGGGACAGGGGCGAAGCACCATATATTTT,CASSQGQGRSTIYF
NA,TRBJ2-7,TRBV4-2,TGTGCCAGCAGCTTAGACAGCTCCTACGAGCAGTACTTC,CASSLDSSYEQYF
TRBD1,TRBJ1-1,TRBV5-4,TGTGCCAGCAGCCCCAGCTCTCAGGACAGGGCAGGATTTTTT,CASSPSSQDRAGFF
NA,TRBJ1-5,TRBV6-1,TGTGCCAGCAGATCGCTCGGGTCAAATCAGCCCCAGCATTTT,CASRSLGSNQPQHF
NA,TRBJ2-3,TRBV5-1,TGCGCCAGCAGCTTGGACAGAAGCACAGATACGCAGTATTTT,CASSLDRSTDTQYF
NA,TRBJ1-6,TRBV11-3,TGTGCCAGCAGCTTACGTCGGGGGTCACCCCTCCACTTT,CASSLRRGSPLHF
NA,TRBJ1-4,TRBV6-5,TGTGCCAGCAGTTACGTCGGAAATAATGAAAAACTGTTTTTT,CASSYVGNNEKLFF